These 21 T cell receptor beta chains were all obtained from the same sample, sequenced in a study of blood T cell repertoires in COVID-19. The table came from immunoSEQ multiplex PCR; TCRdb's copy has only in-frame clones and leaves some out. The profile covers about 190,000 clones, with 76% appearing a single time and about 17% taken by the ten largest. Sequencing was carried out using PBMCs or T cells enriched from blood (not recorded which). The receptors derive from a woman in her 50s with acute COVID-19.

As DNA, the CDR3 is TGTGCCAGCAGCTTTGGCGGGACTCAGGGCGGGGAGCTGTTTTTT. Protein sequence: CASSFGGTQGGELFF. The chain joins TRBV7-3 to TRBJ2-2; D is perhaps TRBD2 (6 bases). Trimming pared 3 bases from V and 7 bases from J, leaving 15 bases between. The CDR3 has 15 amino acids. CDR1 SGHTA and CDR2 FQGTGA come from the germline V gene.

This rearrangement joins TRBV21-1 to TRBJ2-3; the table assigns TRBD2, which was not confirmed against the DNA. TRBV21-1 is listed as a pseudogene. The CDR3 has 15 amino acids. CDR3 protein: CASSKARGCTDTQYF. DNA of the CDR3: TGTGCCAGCAGCAAAGCCCGGGGTTGCACAGATACGCAGTATTTT.

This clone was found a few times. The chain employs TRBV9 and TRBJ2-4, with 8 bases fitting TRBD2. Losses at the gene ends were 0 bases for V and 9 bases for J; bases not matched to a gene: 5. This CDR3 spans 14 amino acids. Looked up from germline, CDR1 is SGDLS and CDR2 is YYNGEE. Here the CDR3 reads CASSVESREGIQYF. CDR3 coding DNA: TGTGCCAGCAGCGTAGAAAGTCGGGAGGGCATTCAGTACTTC.

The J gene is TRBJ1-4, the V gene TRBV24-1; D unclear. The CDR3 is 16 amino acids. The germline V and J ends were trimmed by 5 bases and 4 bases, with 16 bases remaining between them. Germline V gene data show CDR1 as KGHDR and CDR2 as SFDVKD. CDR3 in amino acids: CATSGFAGSGNEKLFF. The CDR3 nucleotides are TGTGCCACCAGTGGTTTCGCGGGCAGTGGTAATGAAAAACTGTTTTTT.

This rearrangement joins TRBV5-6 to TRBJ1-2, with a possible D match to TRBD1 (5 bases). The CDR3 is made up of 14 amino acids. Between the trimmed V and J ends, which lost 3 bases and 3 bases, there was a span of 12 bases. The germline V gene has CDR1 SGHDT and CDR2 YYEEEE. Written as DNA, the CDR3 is TGTGCCAGCAGCTCACTGGGAGGGGACTATGGCTACACCTTC. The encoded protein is CASSSLGGDYGYTF.

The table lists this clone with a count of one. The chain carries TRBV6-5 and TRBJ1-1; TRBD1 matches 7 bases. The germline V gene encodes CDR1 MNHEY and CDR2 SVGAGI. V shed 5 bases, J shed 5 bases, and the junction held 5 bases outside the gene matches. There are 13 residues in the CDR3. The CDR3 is CASSRQTGTEAFF. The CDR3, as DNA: TGTGCCAGCAGTCGCCAGACAGGGACTGAAGCTTTCTTT.

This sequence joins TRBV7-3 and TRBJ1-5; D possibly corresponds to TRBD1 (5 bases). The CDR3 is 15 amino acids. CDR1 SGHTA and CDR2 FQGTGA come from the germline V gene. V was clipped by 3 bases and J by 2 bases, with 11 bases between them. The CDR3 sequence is CASSFSRAGNQPQHF. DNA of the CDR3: TGTGCCAGCAGCTTTAGCAGGGCAGGCAATCAGCCCCAGCATTTT.

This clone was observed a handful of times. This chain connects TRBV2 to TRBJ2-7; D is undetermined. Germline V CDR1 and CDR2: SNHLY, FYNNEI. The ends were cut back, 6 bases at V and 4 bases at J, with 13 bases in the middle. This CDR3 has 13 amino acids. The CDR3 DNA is TGTGCCAGCAGGAGCTTGGGCTTATACGAGCAGTACGTC. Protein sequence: CASRSLGLYEQYV.

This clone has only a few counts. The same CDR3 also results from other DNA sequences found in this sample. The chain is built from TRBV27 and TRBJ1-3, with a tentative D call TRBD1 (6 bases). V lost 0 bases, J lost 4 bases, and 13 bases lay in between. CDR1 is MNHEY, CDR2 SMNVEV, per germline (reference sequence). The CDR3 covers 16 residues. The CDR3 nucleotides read TGTGCCAGCAGTTTATCGATTCCAGGGGCAGGAAACACCATATATTTT. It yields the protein CASSLSIPGAGNTIYF.

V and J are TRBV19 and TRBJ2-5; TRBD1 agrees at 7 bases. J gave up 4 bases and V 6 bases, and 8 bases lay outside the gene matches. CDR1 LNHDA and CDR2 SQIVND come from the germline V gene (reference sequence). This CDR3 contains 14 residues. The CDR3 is CASSTLRDRETQYF. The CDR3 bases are TGTGCCAGTAGCACCCTCCGGGACAGAGAGACCCAGTACTTC.

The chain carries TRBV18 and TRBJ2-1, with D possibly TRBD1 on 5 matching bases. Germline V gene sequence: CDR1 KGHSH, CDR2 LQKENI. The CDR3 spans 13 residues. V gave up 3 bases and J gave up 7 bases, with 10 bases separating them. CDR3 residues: CASSPQGSNEQFF. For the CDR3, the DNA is TGTGCCAGCTCACCCCAGGGATCTAATGAGCAGTTCTTC.

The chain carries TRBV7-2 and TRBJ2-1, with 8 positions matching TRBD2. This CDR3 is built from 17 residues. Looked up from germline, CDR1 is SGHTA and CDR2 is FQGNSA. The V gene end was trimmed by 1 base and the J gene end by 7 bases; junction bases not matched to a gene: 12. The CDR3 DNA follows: TGTGCCAGCAGCTTAGAGGGATGGGGGACTAGTCTGAATGAGCAGTTCTTC. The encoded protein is CASSLEGWGTSLNEQFF. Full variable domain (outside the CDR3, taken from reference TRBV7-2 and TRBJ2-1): GAGVSQSPSNKVTEKGKDVELRCDPISGHTALYWYRQSLGQGLEFLIYFQGNSAPDKSGLPSDRFSAERTGGSVSTLTIQRTQQEDSAVYLCASSLEGWGTSLNEQFFGPGTRLTVL.

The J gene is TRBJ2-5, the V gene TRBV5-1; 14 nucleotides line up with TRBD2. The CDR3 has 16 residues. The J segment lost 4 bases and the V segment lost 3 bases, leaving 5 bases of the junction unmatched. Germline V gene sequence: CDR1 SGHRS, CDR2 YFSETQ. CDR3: CASSSETSGGAETQYF. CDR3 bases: TGCGCCAGCAGCTCGGAGACTAGCGGGGGGGCAGAGACCCAGTACTTC.

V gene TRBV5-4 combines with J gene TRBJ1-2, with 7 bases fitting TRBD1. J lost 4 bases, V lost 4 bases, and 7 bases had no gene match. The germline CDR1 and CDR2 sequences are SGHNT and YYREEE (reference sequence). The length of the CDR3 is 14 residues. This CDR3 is CASSAQGSSYGYTF. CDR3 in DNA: TGTGCCAGCAGCGCACAGGGGAGTTCCTATGGCTACACCTTC.

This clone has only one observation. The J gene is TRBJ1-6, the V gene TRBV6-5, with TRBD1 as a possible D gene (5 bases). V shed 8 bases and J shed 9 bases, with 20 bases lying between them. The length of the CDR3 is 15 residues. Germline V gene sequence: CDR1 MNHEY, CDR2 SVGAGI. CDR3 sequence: CASGIRTGRGSPLHF. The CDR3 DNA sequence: TGTGCCAGCGGAATCCGTACCGGGAGGGGTTCACCCCTCCACTTT.

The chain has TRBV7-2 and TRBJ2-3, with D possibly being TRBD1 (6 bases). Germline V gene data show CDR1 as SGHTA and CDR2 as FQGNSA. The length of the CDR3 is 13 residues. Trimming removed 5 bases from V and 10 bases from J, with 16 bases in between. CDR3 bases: TGTGCCAGCAGCGGAGGACAGCGAAACTCGCAGTATTTT. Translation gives CASSGGQRNSQYF.

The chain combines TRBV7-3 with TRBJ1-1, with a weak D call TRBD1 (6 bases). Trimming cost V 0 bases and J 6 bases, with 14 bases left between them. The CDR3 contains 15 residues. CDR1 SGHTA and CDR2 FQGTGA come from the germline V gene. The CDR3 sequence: CASSLTELQGPEAFF. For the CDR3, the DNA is TGTGCCAGCAGCTTAACCGAATTACAGGGTCCTGAAGCTTTCTTT.

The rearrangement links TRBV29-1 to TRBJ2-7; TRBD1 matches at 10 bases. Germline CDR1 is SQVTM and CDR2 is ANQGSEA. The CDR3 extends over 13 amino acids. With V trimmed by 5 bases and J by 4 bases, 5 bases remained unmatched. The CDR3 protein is CSVQTGGSYEQYV. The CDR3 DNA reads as TGCAGCGTTCAGACAGGGGGCTCGTACGAGCAGTACGTC.

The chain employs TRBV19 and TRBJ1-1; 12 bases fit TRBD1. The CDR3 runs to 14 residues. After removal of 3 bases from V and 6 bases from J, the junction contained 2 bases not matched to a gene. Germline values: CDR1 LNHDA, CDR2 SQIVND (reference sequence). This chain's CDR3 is CASSIGTGGSEAFF. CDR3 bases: TGTGCCAGTAGTATTGGGACAGGGGGCTCTGAAGCTTTCTTT.

CDR3 loop: CASSDSGTLRDTQYF. The CDR3 nucleotides read TGTGCCAGCAGCGACAGCGGGACCCTCCGCGATACGCAGTATTTT. The rearrangement joins TRBV9 to TRBJ2-3; TRBD2 matches 7 bases. The V gene end was trimmed by 3 bases and the J gene end by 6 bases; junction bases not matched to a gene: 10. Germline lookup yields CDR1 SGDLS and CDR2 YYNGEE. The CDR3 is 15 amino acids.

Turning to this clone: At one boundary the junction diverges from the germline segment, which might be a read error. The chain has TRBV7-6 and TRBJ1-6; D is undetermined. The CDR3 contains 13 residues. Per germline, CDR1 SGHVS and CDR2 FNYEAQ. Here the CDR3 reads CASSASSNSPLHF. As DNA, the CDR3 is TGTGCCAGCAGCGCGTCCTCTAATTCACCCCTCCACTTT.